Following are 26 T cell receptor beta chains from one sample sequenced in a study of response to subunit inactivated influenza vaccine. TCRdb itself ran the RT-PCR reads through MiXCR, one entry per CDR3 protein. The sample has about 570,000 distinct CDR3 sequences, over 9% seen once. These records were also assigned to another study, of T cells expressing NK-cell markers. That study adds: UMIs accompanied the 5'RACE template switching by which TCR beta cDNA was made.

This specimen was PBMCs from blood, taken on the day of vaccination. These receptors were taken from a man in his fifties or sixties who received an inactivated influenza vaccine.

This clonotype was counted only a few times. V usage is TRBV18 and J usage is TRBJ2-5, with 8 bases lining up with TRBD1. Germline V CDR1 and CDR2: KGHSH, LQKENI. The V and J ends lost 4 bases and 4 bases, in that order; junction bases with no gene match: 17. The CDR3 runs 18 residues. The CDR3 nucleotides read TGTGCCAGCTCACAAACCCGGGACAGGAAACGGTACGGAGAGACCCAGTACTTC. This codes for CASSQTRDRKRYGETQYF.

This clonotype was counted a single time. The J gene is TRBJ2-1, the V gene TRBV5-1; TRBD2 agrees at 9 bases. Looked up from germline, CDR1 is SGHRS and CDR2 is YFSETQ. V was pared by 5 bases and J by 7 bases, with 7 bases of the junction left unmatched. The CDR3 extends over 14 amino acids. In nucleotides, the CDR3 is TGCGCCAGCAGGACTAGCGGCCCAAGGAATGAGCAGTTCTTC. Its protein product is CASRTSGPRNEQFF.

This clonotype has only a few counts. J is TRBJ1-1 and V is TRBV5-1, with D tentatively TRBD1 (6 bases). The V end was cut by 0 bases, the J end by 8 bases, with 14 bases between. Germline V gene data show CDR1 as SGHRS and CDR2 as YFSETQ. The CDR3 contains 14 residues. Here the CDR3 DNA reads TGCGCCAGCAGCTTGGCTGGTAGGACAGTAGAAGCTTTCTTT. Protein: CASSLAGRTVEAFF.

The genes are TRBV20-1 and TRBJ2-3; D uncertain. Trimming cost V 8 bases and J 3 bases, with 9 bases left between them. The CDR3 extends over 11 amino acids. Germline V gene sequence: CDR1 DFQATT, CDR2 SNEGSKA (reference sequence). CDR3 in DNA: TGCAGTCTCCGACCGACAGATACGCAGTATTTT. Its translation: CSLRPTDTQYF.

This clonotype has a count of ten or more. This chain connects TRBV29-1 to TRBJ1-5; the match to TRBD1 covers 8 bases. The CDR3 is 14 residues long. Germline CDR1 is SQVTM and CDR2 is ANQGSEA. V lost 4 bases and J lost 5; bases outside the gene matches: 7. For the CDR3, the DNA is TGCAGCGTTGCATCAGGGGGCTTCGATCAGCCCCAGCATTTT. Protein sequence: CSVASGGFDQPQHF.

The V and J genes are TRBV5-1 and TRBJ2-7; D unresolved. In germline, CDR1 is SGHRS, CDR2 YFSETQ. Trimming left V 7 bases short and J 2 bases short, with 10 bases between. There are 12 residues in the CDR3. As DNA, the CDR3 is TGCGCCAGCGGCGACAATCCCTACGAGCAGTACTTC. Residues: CASGDNPYEQYF.

The J gene is TRBJ2-7, the V gene TRBV5-6; 11 bases match TRBD2. Germline CDR1 reads SGHDT; CDR2 reads YYEEEE. The CDR3 consists of 15 residues. The trim removed 1 base at V and 6 bases at J, leaving 6 bases unmatched. The chain's CDR3 is CASSLWLAGGREQYF. For the CDR3, the DNA is TGTGCCAGCAGCTTGTGGCTAGCGGGGGGACGCGAGCAGTACTTC.

V and J are TRBV29-1 and TRBJ2-7; TRBD2 matches at 14 bases. The CDR3 has 14 residues. In germline, CDR1 is SQVTM, CDR2 ANQGSEA. J was trimmed by 3 bases and V by 6 bases; bases with no gene match: 4. The CDR3 protein is CSVSGLAGVYEQYF. The DNA of the CDR3 is TGCAGCGTCTCGGGACTAGCGGGAGTCTACGAGCAGTACTTC.

The gene calls are TRBV7-9 and TRBJ2-1; TRBD2 might be the D (6 bases). The CDR3 sequence is 12 residues long. Germline assignment: CDR1 SEHNR and CDR2 FQNEAQ (reference sequence). Trimming cost V 4 bases and J 9 bases, with 10 bases left between them. The CDR3 nucleotides read TGTGCCAGCAGCTCAGGACTACTTGAGCAGTTCTTC. This sequence encodes CASSSGLLEQFF.

This clonotype was seen a handful of times. The V call is TRBV12-3 or TRBV12-4, the J call TRBJ1-6; no firm D call. There are 14 residues in the CDR3. V lost 2 bases and J 7 bases, leaving 9 bases between the germline ends. The CDR3 loop is CASSLSPENSPLHF. The CDR3 nucleotides are TGTGCCAGCAGTTTAAGTCCCGAGAATTCACCCCTCCACTTT.

This clonotype has only a few counts. The chain recombines TRBV5-1 with TRBJ2-1; the D is unclear. The CDR3 sequence is 15 residues long. V was trimmed by 0 bases and J by 3 bases, leaving 10 bases between them. Germline V lookup: CDR1 SGHRS, CDR2 YFSETQ. DNA for the CDR3: TGCGCCAGCAGCTTGGGCTTGCGTGACTACAATGAGCAGTTCTTC. It is translated as CASSLGLRDYNEQFF.

This clonotype was seen many times. Written as DNA, the CDR3 is TGCGCCAGCAGCTCTGACCCCGGCACCAACAATGAGCAGTTCTTC. This translates into CASSSDPGTNNEQFF. The chain employs TRBV5-1 and TRBJ2-1; no reliable D call. Per germline, CDR1 SGHRS and CDR2 YFSETQ. Trimming removed 3 bases at V and 5 bases at J, with 15 bases between. CDR3 length equals 15 residues.

This clonotype turned up a few times. V is TRBV5-1 and J is TRBJ1-2, with D perhaps matching TRBD1 (5 bases). V was shortened by 0 bases and J by 3 bases, with 12 bases between the two germline ends. Germline assignment: CDR1 SGHRS and CDR2 YFSETQ. This CDR3 comprises 15 residues. In DNA, the CDR3 is TGCGCCAGCAGCTTGGTAATAGGCAGGGACTATGGCTACACCTTC. Translated: CASSLVIGRDYGYTF. Looking up the rest from reference TRBV5-1 and TRBJ1-2 gives the full variable domain: KAGVTQTPRYLIKTRGQQVTLSCSPISGHRSVSWYQQTPGQGLQFLFEYFSETQRNKGNFPGRFSGRQFSNSRSEMNVSTLELGDSALYLCASSLVIGRDYGYTFGSGTRLTVV.

The chain employs TRBV5-1 and TRBJ2-2; no clear D. Between the trimmed V and J ends, which lost 2 bases and 5 bases, there was a span of 10 bases. The CDR3 extends over 14 amino acids. Per the germline V gene, CDR1 is SGHRS and CDR2 is YFSETQ. The CDR3 is CASSFVSWTGELFF. For the CDR3, the DNA is TGCGCCAGCAGCTTTGTCAGCTGGACCGGGGAGCTGTTTTTT.

This clonotype came up a few times. The J gene is TRBJ2-3, the V gene TRBV16, with D uncertain. The germline V and J ends were trimmed by 3 bases and 2 bases, with 9 bases remaining between them. The germline CDR1 and CDR2 sequences are KGHSY and FQNENV. The CDR3 is made up of 14 amino acids. The CDR3 here is CASSQAVYTDTQYF. The CDR3, as DNA: TGTGCCAGCAGCCAGGCGGTCTACACAGATACGCAGTATTTT.

The V and J genes are TRBV7-3 and TRBJ2-4, with D perhaps matching TRBD1 (6 bases). The CDR3 loop spans 22 amino acids. The V gene lost 0 bases and the J gene lost 3 bases, with 30 bases spanning the gap. CDR1 and CDR2 from the germline V gene are SGHTA and FQGTGA. CDR3 nucleotides: TGTGCCAGCAGCTTAACCCCCCCCACAGGGTCTCTTCGAAGGGCCGACAAAAACATTCAGTACTTC. It codes for CASSLTPPTGSLRRADKNIQYF.

V and J are TRBV27 and TRBJ2-2; 7 positions agree with TRBD2. Germline loops: CDR1 MNHEY, CDR2 SMNVEV (reference sequence). This CDR3 region has 13 residues. V lost 10 bases and J lost 5; bases outside the gene matches: 7. The CDR3 coding sequence is TGTGCCAACCCCACCGGGAGGACCGGGGAGCTGTTTTTT. It translates to CANPTGRTGELFF.

The gene calls are TRBV6-1 and TRBJ2-7, with 10 bases aligning to TRBD1. Looked up from germline, CDR1 is MNHNS and CDR2 is SASEGT. V shed 1 base and J 8 bases; nucleotides not matched to a gene: 8. This CDR3 spans 15 amino acids. DNA for the CDR3: TGTGCCAGCAGTGAAGGATGGGGACAGGGGAACAAGCAGTACTTC. It codes for CASSEGWGQGNKQYF.

This clonotype was found a few times. The chain uses TRBV20-1 and TRBJ2-1, with TRBD2 matching 11 bases. V was clipped by 6 bases and J by 4 bases; unmatched bases: 14. This CDR3 region has 17 residues. Germline V gene sequence: CDR1 DFQATT, CDR2 SNEGSKA (reference sequence). In DNA, the CDR3 is TGCAGTGCCCCCACTAGAGCTAGCGGGGGGTCTTACAATGAGCAGTTCTTC. It yields the protein CSAPTRASGGSYNEQFF.

This clonotype was seen ten or more times. CDR3 residues: CASSLRGPGTQHF. The CDR3 DNA follows: TGTGCCAGCAGTTTACGGGGACCCGGGACACAACATTTT. The V call is TRBV5-6, the J call TRBJ1-5; D is perhaps TRBD1 (6 bases). The CDR3 covers 13 residues. With 5 bases removed from V and 16 bases from J, the gap between germline ends came to 22 bases. Germline V gene data show CDR1 as SGHDT and CDR2 as YYEEEE.

A few counts support this clonotype. The rearrangement uses TRBV5-1 and TRBJ2-7; no definite D call. CDR3 length equals 13 residues. V was pared by 2 bases and J by 7 bases, with 13 bases between. Germline CDR1 is SGHRS and CDR2 is YFSETQ. CDR3 sequence reads: CASSLGRGDEQYF. CDR3 nucleotides: TGCGCCAGCAGCTTAGGTCGAGGAGATGAGCAGTACTTC.

This clonotype occurred a few times. This sequence joins TRBV3-1 and TRBJ2-7; 7 bases agree with TRBD1. CDR1 is LGHDT and CDR2 is YNNKEL in the germline V gene (reference sequence). V lost 10 bases and J lost 5; bases outside the gene matches: 5. This CDR3 is built from 11 residues. This chain's CDR3 is CATSQGNEQYF. As DNA, the CDR3 is TGTGCCACATCACAGGGGAACGAGCAGTACTTC.

In this sample, this clonotype turned up a few times. The V call is TRBV24-1, the J call TRBJ2-3; 10 bases are a match to TRBD2. The length of the CDR3 is 15 residues. Per germline, CDR1 KGHDR and CDR2 SFDVKD. Trimming removed 3 bases from V and 5 bases from J; junction bases left unmatched: 4. The CDR3 region is CATSDLLAGEDTQYF. The DNA of the CDR3 is TGTGCCACCAGTGATCTGCTAGCGGGGGAAGATACGCAGTATTTT.

This clonotype was seen a few times. This rearrangement joins TRBV4-2 to TRBJ2-5; the match to TRBD1 covers 12 bases. This CDR3 region has 17 residues. Germline trimming cut 0 bases from V and 1 base from J; bases unmatched to any gene: 3. Per the germline V gene, CDR1 is LGHNA and CDR2 is YNFKEQ. The CDR3 region has the DNA TGTGCCAGCAGCCAAGATGGGACAGGGGGCTTCCAAGAGACCCAGTACTTC. Its protein is CASSQDGTGGFQETQYF.

This clonotype turned up a few times. This chain uses TRBV15 with TRBJ1-1; D may be TRBD1 (6 bases). There are 16 residues in the CDR3. Germline V gives CDR1 LNHNV, CDR2 YYDKDF (reference sequence). Deletions cut 1 base from V and 1 base from J, with 13 bases between. In DNA, the CDR3 is TGTGCCACCAGCAGAGGATTGGGGGGCGCGAACACTGAAGCTTTCTTT. Its translation: CATSRGLGGANTEAFF.

The chain combines TRBV20-1 with TRBJ1-3; TRBD1 agrees at 7 bases. Germline assignment: CDR1 DFQATT and CDR2 SNEGSKA (reference sequence). The CDR3 is 14 amino acids. The ends lost 4 bases at V and 2 bases at J; junction bases unmatched: 5. CDR3 DNA: TGCAGTGCTAAGGACAGGAGGCCTGGAAACACCATATATTTT. It encodes CSAKDRRPGNTIYF.